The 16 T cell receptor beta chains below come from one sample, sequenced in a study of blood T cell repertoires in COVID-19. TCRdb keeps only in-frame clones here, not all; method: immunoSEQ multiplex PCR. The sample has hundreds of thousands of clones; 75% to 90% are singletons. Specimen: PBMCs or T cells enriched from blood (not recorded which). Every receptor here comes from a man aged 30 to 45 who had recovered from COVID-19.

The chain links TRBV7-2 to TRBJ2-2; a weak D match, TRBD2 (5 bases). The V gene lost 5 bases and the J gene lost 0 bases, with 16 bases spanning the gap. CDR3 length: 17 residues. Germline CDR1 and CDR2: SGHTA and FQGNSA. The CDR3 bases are TGTGCCAGCAGCCCGAGGGTACGGCGGCCGAACACCGGGGAGCTGTTTTTT. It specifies CASSPRVRRPNTGELFF.

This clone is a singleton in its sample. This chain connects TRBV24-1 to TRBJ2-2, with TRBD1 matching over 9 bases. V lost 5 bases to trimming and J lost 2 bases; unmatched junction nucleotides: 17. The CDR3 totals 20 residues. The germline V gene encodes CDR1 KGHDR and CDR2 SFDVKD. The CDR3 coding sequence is TGTGCCACCAGTGCCTTACCGGGACAGGGCCCCGAGACAAACACCGGGGAGCTGTTTTTT. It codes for CATSALPGQGPETNTGELFF.

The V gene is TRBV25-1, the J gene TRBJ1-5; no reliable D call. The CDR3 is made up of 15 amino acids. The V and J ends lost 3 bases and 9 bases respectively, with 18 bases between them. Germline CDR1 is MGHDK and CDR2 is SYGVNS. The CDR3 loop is CASSDSTRAAGPQHF. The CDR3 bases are TGTGCCAGCAGTGATTCAACGCGGGCCGCCGGGCCCCAGCATTTT.

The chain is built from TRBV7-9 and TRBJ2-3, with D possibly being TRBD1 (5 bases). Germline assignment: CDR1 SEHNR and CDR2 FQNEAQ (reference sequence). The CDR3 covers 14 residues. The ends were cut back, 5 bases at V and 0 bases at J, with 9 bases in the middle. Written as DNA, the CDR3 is TGTGCCAGCAGCCAAGGGGTCAGCACAGATACGCAGTATTTT. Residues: CASSQGVSTDTQYF. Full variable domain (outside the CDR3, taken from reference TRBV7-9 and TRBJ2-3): DTGVSQNPRHKITKRGQNVTFRCDPISEHNRLYWYRQTLGQGPEFLTYFQNEAQLEKSRLLSDRFSAERPKGSFSTLEIQRTEQGDSAMYLCASSQGVSTDTQYFGPGTRLTVL.

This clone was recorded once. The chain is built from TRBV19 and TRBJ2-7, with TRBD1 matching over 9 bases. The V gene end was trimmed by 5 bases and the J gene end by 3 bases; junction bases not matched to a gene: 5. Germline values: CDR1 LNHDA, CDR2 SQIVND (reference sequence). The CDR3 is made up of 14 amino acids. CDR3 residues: CASSPVTGGYEQYF. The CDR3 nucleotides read TGTGCCAGTAGTCCAGTGACAGGGGGCTACGAGCAGTACTTC.

DNA of the CDR3: TGTGCCAGCAGCGTGGGGACTAGCGAGGGGGAGACCCAGTACTTC. Its translation: CASSVGTSEGETQYF. The chain employs TRBV9 and TRBJ2-5, with 10 bases lining up with TRBD2. The V gene's germline CDR1 is SGDLS and CDR2 YYNGEE. This CDR3 has 15 residues. V gave up 2 bases and J gave up 5 bases; unmatched junction bases: 6.

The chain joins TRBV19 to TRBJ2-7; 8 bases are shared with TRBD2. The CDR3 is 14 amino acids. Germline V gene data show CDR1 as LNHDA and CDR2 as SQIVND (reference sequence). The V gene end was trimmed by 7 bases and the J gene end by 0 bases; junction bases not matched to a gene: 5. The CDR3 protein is CASNAGTSSYEQYF. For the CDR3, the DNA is TGTGCCAGTAACGCCGGGACTAGCTCCTACGAGCAGTACTTC.

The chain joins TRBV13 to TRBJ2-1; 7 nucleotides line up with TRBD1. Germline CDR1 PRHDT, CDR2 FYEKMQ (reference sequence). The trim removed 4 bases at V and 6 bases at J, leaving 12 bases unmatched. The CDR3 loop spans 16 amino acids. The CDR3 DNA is TGTGCCAGCAGCTCCTTGACAGGGCCGGGTCCCAATGAGCAGTTCTTC. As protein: CASSSLTGPGPNEQFF.

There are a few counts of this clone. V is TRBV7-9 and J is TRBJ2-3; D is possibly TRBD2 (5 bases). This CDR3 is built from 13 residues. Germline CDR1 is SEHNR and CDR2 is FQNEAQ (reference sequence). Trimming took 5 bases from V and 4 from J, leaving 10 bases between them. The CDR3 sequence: CASSPRTSDTQYF. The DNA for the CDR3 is TGTGCCAGCAGCCCCCGGACTTCAGATACGCAGTATTTT. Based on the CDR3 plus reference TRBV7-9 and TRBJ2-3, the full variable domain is DTGVSQNPRHKITKRGQNVTFRCDPISEHNRLYWYRQTLGQGPEFLTYFQNEAQLEKSRLLSDRFSAERPKGSFSTLEIQRTEQGDSAMYLCASSPRTSDTQYFGPGTRLTVL.

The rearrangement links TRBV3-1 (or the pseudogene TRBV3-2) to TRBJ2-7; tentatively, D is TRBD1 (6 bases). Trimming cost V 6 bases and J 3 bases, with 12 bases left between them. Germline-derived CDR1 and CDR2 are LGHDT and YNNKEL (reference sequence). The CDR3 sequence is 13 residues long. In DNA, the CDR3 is TGTGCCAGCAGGTCCGGACAGAACTACGAGCAGTACTTC. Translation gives CASRSGQNYEQYF.

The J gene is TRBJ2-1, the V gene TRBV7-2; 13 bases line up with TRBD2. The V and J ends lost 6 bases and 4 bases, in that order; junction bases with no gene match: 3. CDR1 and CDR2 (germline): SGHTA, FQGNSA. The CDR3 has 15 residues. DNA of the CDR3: TGTGCCAGCAGACTAGCGGGAGGGATATACAATGAGCAGTTCTTC. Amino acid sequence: CASRLAGGIYNEQFF.

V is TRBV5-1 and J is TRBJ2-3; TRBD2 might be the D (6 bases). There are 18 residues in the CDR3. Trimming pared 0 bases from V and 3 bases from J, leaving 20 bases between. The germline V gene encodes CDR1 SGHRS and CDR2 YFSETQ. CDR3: CASSLGSGAGTGTDTQYF. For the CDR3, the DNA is TGCGCCAGCAGCTTGGGGTCGGGTGCGGGAACGGGGACAGATACGCAGTATTTT.

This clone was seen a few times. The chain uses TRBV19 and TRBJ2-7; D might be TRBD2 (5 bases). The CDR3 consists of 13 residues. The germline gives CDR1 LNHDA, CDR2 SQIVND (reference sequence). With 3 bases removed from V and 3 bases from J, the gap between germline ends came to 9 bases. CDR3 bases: TGTGCCAGTAGTATGGCGGGTGGCTACGAGCAGTACTTC. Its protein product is CASSMAGGYEQYF. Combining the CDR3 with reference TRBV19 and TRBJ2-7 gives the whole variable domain DGGITQSPKYLFRKEGQNVTLSCEQNLNHDAMYWYRQDPGQGLRLIYYSQIVNDFQKGDIAEGYSVSREKKESFPLTVTSAQKNPTAFYLCASSMAGGYEQYFGPGTRLTVT.

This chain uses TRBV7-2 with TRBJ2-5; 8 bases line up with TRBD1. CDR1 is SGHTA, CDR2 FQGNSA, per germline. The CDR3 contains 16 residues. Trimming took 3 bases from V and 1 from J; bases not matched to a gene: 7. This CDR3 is CASSFRTGMSQETQYF. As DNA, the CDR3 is TGTGCCAGCAGCTTTAGGACAGGGATGAGCCAAGAGACCCAGTACTTC.

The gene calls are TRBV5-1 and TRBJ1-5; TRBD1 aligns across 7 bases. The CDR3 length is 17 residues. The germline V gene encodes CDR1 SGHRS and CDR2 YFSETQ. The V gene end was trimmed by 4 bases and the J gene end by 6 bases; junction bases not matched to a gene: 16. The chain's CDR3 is CASSQGETGISGQPQHF. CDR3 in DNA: TGCGCCAGCAGCCAGGGGGAGACAGGGATATCGGGTCAGCCCCAGCATTTT.

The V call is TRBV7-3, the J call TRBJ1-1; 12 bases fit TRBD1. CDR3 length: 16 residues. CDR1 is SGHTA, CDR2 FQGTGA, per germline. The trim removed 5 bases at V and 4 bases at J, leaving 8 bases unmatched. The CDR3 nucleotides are TGTGCCAGCAGCCACCTGCCGGGACAGGGGGCCACTGAAGCTTTCTTT. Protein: CASSHLPGQGATEAFF.